These 11 T cell receptor beta chains were sequenced from one sample in a study of control samples from healthy donors and cancer patients. Sequencing used immunoSEQ multiplex PCR; TCRdb keeps in-frame clones, though not all of them. The top ten clones hold under 30% of a sample with fewer than 90,000 clones, roughly 84% of them seen once. The sequencing input was blood. The receptors originated from a man in his fifties in good health.

The V call is TRBV28, the J call TRBJ1-5; D remains unclear. Trimming took 7 bases from V and 1 from J, leaving 14 bases between them. In germline, CDR1 is MDHEN, CDR2 SYDVKM. This CDR3 has 15 residues. This CDR3 is CASTSGRRSNQPQHF. CDR3 sequence (DNA): TGTGCCAGCACCTCTGGGAGGCGCAGCAATCAGCCCCAGCATTTT.

This sequence joins TRBV5-6 and TRBJ1-6; TRBD1 agrees at 8 bases. The junction had 9 bases not matched to a gene; V was cut back by 4 bases and J by 9 bases. Per the germline V gene, CDR1 is SGHDT and CDR2 is YYEEEE. The CDR3 is made up of 15 amino acids. The CDR3 nucleotides read TGTGCCAGCAGCGACGCCGGGACAGGACGTTCACCCCTCCACTTT. Translated: CASSDAGTGRSPLHF.

The chain employs TRBV5-4 and TRBJ2-3, with D tentatively TRBD1 (5 bases). The germline gives CDR1 SGHNT, CDR2 YYREEE (reference sequence). CDR3 length: 15 amino acids. V lost 1 base, J lost 5 bases, and 14 bases lay in between. CDR3 sequence: CASSLFWQGQDTQYF. The CDR3, as DNA: TGTGCCAGCAGCTTGTTTTGGCAGGGCCAAGATACGCAGTATTTT.

The V call is TRBV5-4, the J call TRBJ1-2, with D perhaps matching TRBD1 (5 bases). Trimming removed 4 bases from V and 7 bases from J, with 14 bases in between. Germline V gene sequence: CDR1 SGHNT, CDR2 YYREEE (reference sequence). The CDR3 covers 13 residues. The DNA for the CDR3 is TGTGCCAGCAGCGGGGGGACTTACGTTGGCTACACCTTC. Encoded protein: CASSGGTYVGYTF.

The chain combines TRBV24-1 with TRBJ2-5; D unresolved. Trimming took off 1 base at V and 5 bases at J, with 4 bases between the two ends. Per germline, CDR1 KGHDR and CDR2 SFDVKD. The CDR3 is 12 amino acids. CDR3 nucleotides: TGTGCCACCAGTGATTTCGGGGAGACCCAGTACTTC. Translation: CATSDFGETQYF.

There are a few counts of this clone. J is TRBJ1-3 and V is TRBV11-3; no reliable D call. Trimming left V 1 base short and J 4 bases short, with 14 bases between. The V gene's germline CDR1 is SGHNT and CDR2 YENEEA. The CDR3 sequence is 16 residues long. CDR3 in amino acids: CASSLGAMVPGNTIYF. In DNA, the CDR3 is TGTGCCAGCAGCTTAGGGGCTATGGTACCGGGAAACACCATATATTTT.

This clone was seen once. This rearrangement joins TRBV5-6 to TRBJ2-7, with TRBD2 matching over 11 bases. CDR3 length: 14 amino acids. From germline, CDR1 is SGHDT and CDR2 YYEEEE. V was pared by 0 bases and J by 4 bases, with 0 bases of the junction left unmatched. The CDR3 spells CASSLASGGYEQYF. The CDR3 region has the DNA TGTGCCAGCAGCTTGGCTAGCGGGGGGTACGAGCAGTACTTC.

This chain links TRBV2 with TRBJ1-2; 9 nucleotides match TRBD1. V lost 5 bases and J lost 8; bases outside the gene matches: 6. The length of the CDR3 is 13 residues. CDR1 and CDR2 from the germline V gene are SNHLY and FYNNEI. The CDR3 sequence is CASSPGQGSGYTF. CDR3 in DNA: TGTGCCAGCAGTCCGGGACAGGGTAGCGGCTACACCTTC.

CDR3 protein: CASSLLSSQYNEQFF. CDR3 nucleotide sequence: TGCGCCAGCAGCTTGTTAAGTTCGCAATACAATGAGCAGTTCTTC. The chain uses TRBV5-1 and TRBJ2-1; D is ambiguous. Trimming stripped 1 base from V and 4 bases from J, with 12 bases between. The germline V gene has CDR1 SGHRS and CDR2 YFSETQ. CDR3 size: 15 residues.

V and J are TRBV28 and TRBJ2-7, with 7 positions matching TRBD1. From germline, CDR1 is MDHEN and CDR2 SYDVKM. The CDR3 has 12 residues. V gave up 5 bases and J gave up 7 bases; unmatched junction bases: 5. The CDR3 is CASSLTGLEQYF. CDR3 DNA: TGTGCCAGCAGTCTGACAGGGCTTGAGCAGTACTTC.

This chain connects TRBV10-1 to TRBJ2-1; unclear D gene. Germline values: CDR1 WNHNN, CDR2 SYGVQD (reference sequence). CDR3 length: 17 amino acids. V was pared by 0 bases and J by 5 bases, with 17 bases between. This CDR3 is CASSESFEEVKNNEQFF. For the CDR3, the DNA is TGCGCCAGCAGTGAGTCGTTCGAAGAGGTGAAGAACAATGAGCAGTTCTTC.